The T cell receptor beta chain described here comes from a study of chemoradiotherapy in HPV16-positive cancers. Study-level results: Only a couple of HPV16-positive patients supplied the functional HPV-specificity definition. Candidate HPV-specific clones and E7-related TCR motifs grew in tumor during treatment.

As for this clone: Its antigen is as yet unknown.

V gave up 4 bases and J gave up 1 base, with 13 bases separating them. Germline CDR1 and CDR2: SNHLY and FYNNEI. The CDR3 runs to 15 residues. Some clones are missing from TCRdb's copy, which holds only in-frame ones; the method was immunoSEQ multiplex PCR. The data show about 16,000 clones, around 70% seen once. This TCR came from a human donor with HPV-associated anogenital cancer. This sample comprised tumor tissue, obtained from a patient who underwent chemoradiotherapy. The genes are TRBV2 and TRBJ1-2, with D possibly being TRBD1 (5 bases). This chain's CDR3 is CASSVGPGHNYGYTF. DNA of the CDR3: TGTGCCAGCAGTGTTGGGCCAGGACATAACTATGGCTACACCTTC.